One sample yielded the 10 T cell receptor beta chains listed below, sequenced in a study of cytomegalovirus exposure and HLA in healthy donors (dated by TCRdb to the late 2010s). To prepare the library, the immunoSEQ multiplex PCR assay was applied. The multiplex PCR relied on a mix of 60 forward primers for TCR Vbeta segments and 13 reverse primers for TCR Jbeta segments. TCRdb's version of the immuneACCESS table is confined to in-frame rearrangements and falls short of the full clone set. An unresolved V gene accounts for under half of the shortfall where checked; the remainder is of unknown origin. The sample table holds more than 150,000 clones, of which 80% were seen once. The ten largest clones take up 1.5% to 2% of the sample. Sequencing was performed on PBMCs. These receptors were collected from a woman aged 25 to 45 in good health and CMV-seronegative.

In nucleotides, the CDR3 is TGTGCCAGCATTTCGGGACAACAAAAATACACCTACGAGCAGTACTTC. Residues: CASISGQQKYTYEQYF. The genes are TRBV7-7 and TRBJ2-7, with D tentatively TRBD1 (6 bases). V was pared by 7 bases and J by 2 bases, with 21 bases between. The CDR3 loop spans 16 amino acids. Germline V gives CDR1 SSHAT, CDR2 FNYEAQ (reference sequence).

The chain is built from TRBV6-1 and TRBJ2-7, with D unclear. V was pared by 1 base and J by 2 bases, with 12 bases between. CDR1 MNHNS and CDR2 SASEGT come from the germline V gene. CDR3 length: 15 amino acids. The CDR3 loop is CASSEVARKTYEQYF. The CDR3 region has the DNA TGTGCCAGCAGTGAAGTGGCCAGGAAGACCTACGAGCAGTACTTC.

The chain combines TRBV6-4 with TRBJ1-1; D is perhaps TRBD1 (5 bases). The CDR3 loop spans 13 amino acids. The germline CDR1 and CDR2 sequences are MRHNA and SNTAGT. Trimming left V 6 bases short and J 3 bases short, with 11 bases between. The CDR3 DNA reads TGTGCCAGCAGGAATACAGGTGACACTGAAGCTTTCTTT. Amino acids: CASRNTGDTEAFF.

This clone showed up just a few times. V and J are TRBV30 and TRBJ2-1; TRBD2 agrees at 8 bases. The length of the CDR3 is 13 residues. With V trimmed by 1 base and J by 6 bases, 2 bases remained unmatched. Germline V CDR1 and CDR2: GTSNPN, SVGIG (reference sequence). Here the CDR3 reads CAWSDGLANEQFF. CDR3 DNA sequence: TGTGCCTGGAGTGATGGACTAGCCAATGAGCAGTTCTTC.

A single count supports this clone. In DNA form, the CDR3 reads TGTGCCAGCAGCACAGGGGATGGCAATCAGCCCCAGCATTTT. Translating gives CASSTGDGNQPQHF. This chain joins TRBV25-1 and TRBJ1-5, with TRBD1 identical over 7 bases. V shed 6 bases and J 2 bases; nucleotides not matched to a gene: 4. Germline V gene lookup returns CDR1 MGHDK and CDR2 SYGVNS. The CDR3 runs to 14 residues.

As DNA, the CDR3 is TGTGCCAGCAGCTTAATAGCGGGGCCCGGGGGGGAGCTGTTTTTT. Residues: CASSLIAGPGGELFF. The rearrangement uses TRBV11-2 and TRBJ2-2, with 8 nucleotides matching TRBD2. V was pared by 2 bases and J by 8 bases, with 7 bases of the junction left unmatched. The CDR3 covers 15 residues. Germline V gene data show CDR1 as SGHAT and CDR2 as FQNNGV.

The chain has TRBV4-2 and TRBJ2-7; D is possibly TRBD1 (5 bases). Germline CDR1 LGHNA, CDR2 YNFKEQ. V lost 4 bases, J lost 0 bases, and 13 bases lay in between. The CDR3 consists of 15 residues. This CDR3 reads CASSPFPDSSYEQYF. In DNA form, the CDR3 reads TGTGCCAGCAGCCCCTTCCCCGACAGCTCCTACGAGCAGTACTTC.

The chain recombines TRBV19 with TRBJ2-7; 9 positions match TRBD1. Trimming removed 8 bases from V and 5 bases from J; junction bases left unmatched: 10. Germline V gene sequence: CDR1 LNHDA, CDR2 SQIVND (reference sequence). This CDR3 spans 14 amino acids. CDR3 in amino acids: CASGPMDRGHEQYF. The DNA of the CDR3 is TGTGCCAGTGGCCCTATGGACAGGGGCCACGAGCAGTACTTC.

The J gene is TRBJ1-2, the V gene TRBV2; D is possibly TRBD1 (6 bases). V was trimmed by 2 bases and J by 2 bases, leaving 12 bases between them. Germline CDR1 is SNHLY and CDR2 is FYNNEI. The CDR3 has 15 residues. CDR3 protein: CASSENGQTNYGYTF. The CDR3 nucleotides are TGTGCCAGCAGTGAAAACGGACAGACCAACTATGGCTACACCTTC.

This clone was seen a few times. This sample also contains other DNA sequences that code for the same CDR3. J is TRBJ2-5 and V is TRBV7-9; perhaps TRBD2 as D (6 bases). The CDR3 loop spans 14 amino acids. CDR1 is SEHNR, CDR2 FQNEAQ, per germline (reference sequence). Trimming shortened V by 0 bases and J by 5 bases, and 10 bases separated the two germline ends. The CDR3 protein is CASSLARGLETQYF. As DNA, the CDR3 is TGTGCCAGCAGCTTAGCAAGGGGACTGGAGACCCAGTACTTC.